These 18 T cell receptor beta chains came from one sample sequenced in a study of T cell repertoires in cytomegalovirus infection. In TCRdb, the reads were re-called with MiXCR into one record per CDR3 protein. Of 480,000 or so distinct CDR3 sequences in the sample, approximately 10% are singletons; the top ten hold more than 8.5%. The specimen sequenced was PBMCs. Source of these receptors: a human donor in good health (CMV status not recorded). Some clones in this sample may be carry-over from other donors' samples.

This clonotype was counted at least ten times. This rearrangement joins TRBV7-9 to TRBJ1-6; D not resolved. CDR3 size: 13 residues. V was pared by 1 base and J by 14 bases, with 12 bases between. The germline CDR1 and CDR2 sequences are SEHNR and FQNEAQ (reference sequence). The CDR3 loop reads CASSLDPPGTLHF. The CDR3 DNA reads as TGTGCCAGCAGCTTAGACCCACCAGGAACCCTCCACTTT. Complete variable domain (other parts from reference TRBV7-9 and TRBJ1-6): DTGVSQNPRHKITKRGQNVTFRCDPISEHNRLYWYRQTLGQGPEFLTYFQNEAQLEKSRLLSDRFSAERPKGSFSTLEIQRTEQGDSAMYLCASSLDPPGTLHFGNGTRLTVT.

The chain uses TRBV9 and TRBJ2-1; possibly TRBD2 for D (6 bases). Trimming stripped 2 bases from V and 2 bases from J, with 14 bases between. Germline loops: CDR1 SGDLS, CDR2 YYNGEE. The CDR3 has 16 residues. Here the CDR3 reads CASSVLGDSAYNEQFF. CDR3 sequence (DNA): TGTGCCAGCAGCGTCCTGGGGGACTCGGCCTACAATGAGCAGTTCTTC.

This clonotype has at least ten counts. The chain uses TRBV27 and TRBJ2-7, with D possibly TRBD1 on 6 matching bases. Germline V CDR1 and CDR2: MNHEY, SMNVEV (reference sequence). V gave up 0 bases and J gave up 2 bases, with 20 bases separating them. CDR3 size: 18 residues. Here the CDR3 DNA reads TGTGCCAGCAGTTTATCGGGTTCAAACGGACAGTCCACCTACGAGCAGTACTTC. Protein sequence: CASSLSGSNGQSTYEQYF.

The chain is built from TRBV20-1 and TRBJ2-1; TRBD2 aligns across 7 bases. Losses at the gene ends were 3 bases for V and 8 bases for J; bases not matched to a gene: 13. Looked up from germline, CDR1 is DFQATT and CDR2 is SNEGSKA (reference sequence). The CDR3 has 15 residues. The CDR3 nucleotides are TGCAGTGCTAGCCCCTCGGGGGGAGGGCCCGATGAGCAGTTCTTC. It yields the protein CSASPSGGGPDEQFF.

This clonotype was observed at least ten times. The chain combines TRBV12-3 or TRBV12-4 with TRBJ2-5; D uncertain. The length of the CDR3 is 16 residues. The V end lost 3 bases, the J end lost 2 bases, and 16 bases lay between the germline ends. The CDR3 DNA reads as TGTGCCAGCAGTTTGGGCCGAGCCCGAATACAAGAGACCCAGTACTTC. It specifies CASSLGRARIQETQYF.

The chain is built from TRBV4-1 and TRBJ2-1; 8 bases are shared with TRBD1. CDR1 and CDR2 (germline): MGHRA, YSYEKL. The ends lost 2 bases at V and 8 bases at J; junction bases unmatched: 8. The CDR3 loop spans 15 amino acids. The CDR3 DNA is TGCGCCAGCAGCCAAATAGGTAACAGGGGGGATGAGCAGTTCTTC. As protein: CASSQIGNRGDEQFF.

This clonotype came up many times. The chain uses TRBV6-5 and TRBJ2-7, with 7 nucleotides matching TRBD1. Per the germline V gene, CDR1 is MNHEY and CDR2 is SVGAGI. V lost 5 bases and J lost 4; bases outside the gene matches: 5. This CDR3 has 13 residues. The DNA for the CDR3 is TGTGCCAGCAGTCTTACCAGGGGGTACGAGCAGTACTTC. This sequence encodes CASSLTRGYEQYF.

This clonotype was counted many times. The CDR3 nucleotides are TGTGCCAGCTCTCGGGGGTTTAGCACAGATACGCAGTATTTT. The encoded protein is CASSRGFSTDTQYF. This rearrangement joins TRBV6-1 to TRBJ2-3, with a tentative D call TRBD2 (6 bases). Germline values: CDR1 MNHNS, CDR2 SASEGT. CDR3 length: 14 amino acids. The V and J ends lost 8 bases and 0 bases respectively, with 12 bases between them.

This clonotype appeared a single time. This rearrangement joins TRBV6-4 to TRBJ2-1; 8 positions match TRBD2. The junction had 16 bases not matched to a gene; V was cut back by 6 bases and J by 0 bases. Germline CDR1 MRHNA, CDR2 SNTAGT. The CDR3 totals 19 residues. The CDR3 nucleotides are TGTGCCAGCAGCTCCACCCCGGGACTAGGGGGACGCTCCTACAATGAGCAGTTCTTC. The encoded protein is CASSSTPGLGGRSYNEQFF.

This clonotype was detected ten times or more. The CDR3 loop reads CSGSLQGARGETQYF. The CDR3 DNA follows: TGCAGTGGTTCCTTACAGGGGGCGAGGGGAGAGACCCAGTACTTC. This chain connects TRBV20-1 to TRBJ2-5, with TRBD1 identical over 9 bases. Losses at the gene ends were 7 bases for V and 4 bases for J; bases not matched to a gene: 13. In germline, CDR1 is DFQATT, CDR2 SNEGSKA (reference sequence). This CDR3 region has 15 residues.

This clonotype appeared many times. V gene TRBV7-2 combines with J gene TRBJ2-1; D remains ambiguous. Germline CDR1 reads SGHTA; CDR2 reads FQGNSA. CDR3 size: 12 residues. V was trimmed by 1 base and J by 15 bases, leaving 13 bases between them. For the CDR3, the DNA is TGTGCCAGCAGCTTAGAAAGTCCTCGACTGTTCTTC. This encodes CASSLESPRLFF.

The rearrangement links TRBV19 to TRBJ2-1; no reliable D call. Trimming removed 5 bases at V and 0 bases at J, with 11 bases between. Germline V gene data show CDR1 as LNHDA and CDR2 as SQIVND (reference sequence). The CDR3 has 15 amino acids. Here the CDR3 DNA reads TGTGCCAGTAGTCCCCCTCAACACTCCTACAATGAGCAGTTCTTC. Its protein is CASSPPQHSYNEQFF. Full variable domain (outside the CDR3, taken from reference TRBV19 and TRBJ2-1): DGGITQSPKYLFRKEGQNVTLSCEQNLNHDAMYWYRQDPGQGLRLIYYSQIVNDFQKGDIAEGYSVSREKKESFPLTVTSAQKNPTAFYLCASSPPQHSYNEQFFGPGTRLTVL.

The sample holds many counts of this clonotype. The chain combines TRBV11-2 with TRBJ2-7; 13 positions match TRBD2. Germline V gives CDR1 SGHAT, CDR2 FQNNGV. J gave up 4 bases and V 3 bases, and 6 bases lay outside the gene matches. CDR3 length: 16 residues. Here the CDR3 DNA reads TGTGCCAGCAGCTTCCTACTAGCGGGGGGGCAATACGAGCAGTACTTC. It codes for CASSFLLAGGQYEQYF.

This clonotype was detected ten times or more. The genes are TRBV5-5 and TRBJ2-2; D might be TRBD2 (7 bases). The ends were cut back, 6 bases at V and 1 base at J, with 16 bases in the middle. CDR3 length equals 16 residues. CDR1 and CDR2 (germline): SGHKS, YYEKEE (reference sequence). The CDR3 reads CASTSRRGGNTGELFF. CDR3 nucleotides: TGTGCCAGCACCTCCAGGAGGGGGGGGAACACCGGGGAGCTGTTTTTT.

The chain joins TRBV14 to TRBJ2-5; D is unresolved. CDR1 is SGHDN and CDR2 is FVKESK in the germline V gene. Trimming pared 5 bases from V and 4 bases from J, leaving 8 bases between. The CDR3 length is 12 residues. The CDR3 reads CASSAVVETQYF. In nucleotides, the CDR3 is TGTGCCAGCAGCGCCGTCGTAGAGACCCAGTACTTC.

This clonotype has ten or more counts. The J gene is TRBJ1-1, the V gene TRBV18, with 9 bases lining up with TRBD1. Germline V gene sequence: CDR1 KGHSH, CDR2 LQKENI. This CDR3 contains 16 residues. Trimming cost V 0 bases and J 4 bases; bases outside gene matches: 6. CDR3 loop: CASSPPGTGSTTEAFF. CDR3 bases: TGTGCCAGCTCACCACCGGGGACAGGGTCGACCACTGAAGCTTTCTTT.

The J gene is TRBJ1-1, the V gene TRBV6-1; TRBD1 is a possible D gene (6 bases). This CDR3 region has 14 residues. Germline lookup yields CDR1 MNHNS and CDR2 SASEGT. V shed 6 bases and J shed 0 bases, with 11 bases lying between them. Here the CDR3 reads CASSSRDMNTEAFF. As DNA, the CDR3 is TGTGCCAGCAGCTCCCGGGACATGAACACTGAAGCTTTCTTT.

This clonotype was observed at least ten times. V is TRBV19 and J is TRBJ2-3, with D perhaps TRBD1 (6 bases). Germline assignment: CDR1 LNHDA and CDR2 SQIVND (reference sequence). The length of the CDR3 is 16 residues. V was trimmed by 7 bases and J by 0 bases, leaving 17 bases between them. The CDR3 spells CASTNPGTSSTDTQYF. CDR3 DNA: TGTGCCAGTACCAATCCCGGGACATCTAGCACAGATACGCAGTATTTT. Based on the CDR3 plus reference TRBV19 and TRBJ2-3, the full variable domain is DGGITQSPKYLFRKEGQNVTLSCEQNLNHDAMYWYRQDPGQGLRLIYYSQIVNDFQKGDIAEGYSVSREKKESFPLTVTSAQKNPTAFYLCASTNPGTSSTDTQYFGPGTRLTVL.